The table lists the clone carrying this TCR beta chain with a few counts. Its specificity is not known. Unique molecular identifiers featured in each of the TCR beta cDNA libraries. TCRdb recomputed calls from the PCR reads with MiXCR, one row per CDR3 protein. The sample consists of a few hundred thousand distinct CDR3 sequences, under 55% of them appearing once. The length of the CDR3 is 14 residues. CDR1 MGHRA and CDR2 YSYEKL come from the germline V gene. Trimming shortened V by 5 bases and J by 2 bases, and 13 bases separated the two germline ends. The record originates from a study of post-analysis software for immune sequencing data. The study, taken as a whole, reports: Higher frequency in patients than in controls was seen for roughly five TRBV segments, with TRBV5-6, TRBV5-1 and TRBV20-1 among them.

The chain recombines TRBV4-1 with TRBJ2-7, with D uncertain. This clonotype was sampled from a girl aged 10 to 17 with multiple sclerosis. The sample was blood. The CDR3 region has the DNA TGCGCCAGCAGCGTAGGTGCCGCCCCCTACGAGCAGTACTTC. Its protein product is CASSVGAAPYEQYF.